This TCR beta chain was observed in a study of T cell changes during pregnancy in multiple sclerosis. Sequencing used immunoSEQ multiplex PCR; TCRdb keeps in-frame clones, though not all of them. The data show 37,000 or so clones, 94% seen once. Germline CDR1 LNHDA, CDR2 SQIVND (reference sequence). J was trimmed by 5 bases and V by 4 bases; bases with no gene match: 9. The CDR3 length is 16 residues. The material sequenced was peripheral blood, taken in the third trimester of pregnancy. The gene calls are TRBV19 and TRBJ1-5; 9 bases map to TRBD1. The TCR originated in a female donor with multiple sclerosis, enrolled in a pregnancy study. As DNA, the CDR3 is TGTGCCAGTAGTACCTCCGGGACAGGGTACTATCAGCCCCAGCATTTT. Protein sequence: CASSTSGTGYYQPQHF.